This T cell receptor beta chain is from a study of molecular identifiers for immune sequencing clone quantification. Germline lookup yields CDR1 ENHRY and CDR2 SYGVKD. The length of the CDR3 is 16 residues. With 2 bases clipped from V and 7 bases from J, the junction kept 9 bases outside the gene matches. Each CDR3 protein is one row after TCRdb ran MiXCR on the PCR reads. The repertoire consists of some 59,000 distinct CDR3 sequences, with about 25% occurring once and the leading ten covering approximately 1.9%. There are a few counts of this clonotype. The TCR sequence derives from a human donor in good health. Some libraries in this study had Jurkat cell RNA spiked in. Material: naive CD8+ T cells from blood, with Jurkat cell RNA spiked in. As for subset: FACS-sorted CD8+CD4-CCR7+CD45RA+ naive T cells. The chain is built from TRBV10-3 and TRBJ1-1, with TRBD1 matching 11 bases. The CDR3 DNA reads TGTGCCATCAGTGAGAATGCCGGGACAGGGGGAATTGAAGCTTTCTTT. It specifies CAISENAGTGGIEAFF.